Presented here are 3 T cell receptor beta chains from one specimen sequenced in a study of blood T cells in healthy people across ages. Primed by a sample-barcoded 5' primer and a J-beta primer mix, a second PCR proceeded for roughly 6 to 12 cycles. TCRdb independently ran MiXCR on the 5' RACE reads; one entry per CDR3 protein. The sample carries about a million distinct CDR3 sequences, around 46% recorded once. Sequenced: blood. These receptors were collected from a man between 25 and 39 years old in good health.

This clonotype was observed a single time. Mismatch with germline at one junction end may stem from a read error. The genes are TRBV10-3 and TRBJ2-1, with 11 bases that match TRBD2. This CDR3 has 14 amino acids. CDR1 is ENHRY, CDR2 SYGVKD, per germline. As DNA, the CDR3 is TGTGTCATCAGCGTAGCGGGGGGGCCTAATGAGCAGTTCTTC. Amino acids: CVISVAGGPNEQFF.

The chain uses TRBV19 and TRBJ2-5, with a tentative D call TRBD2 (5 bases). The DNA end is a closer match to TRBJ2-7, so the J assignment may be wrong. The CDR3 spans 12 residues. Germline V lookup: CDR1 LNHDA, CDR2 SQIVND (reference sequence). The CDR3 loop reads CASDAGNYEQYF. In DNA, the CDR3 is TGTGCCAGTGACGCCGGGAACTACGAGCAGTACTTC.

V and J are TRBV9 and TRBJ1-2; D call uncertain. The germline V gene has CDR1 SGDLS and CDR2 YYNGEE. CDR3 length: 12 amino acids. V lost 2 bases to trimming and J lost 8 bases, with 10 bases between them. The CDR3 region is CASSVLGGGYTF. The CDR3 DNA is TGTGCCAGCAGCGTGTTAGGCGGCGGCTACACCTTC.